The rows below give T cell receptor beta chains drawn from one sample of a study of blood T cell repertoires in COVID-19. Profiled with immunoSEQ multiplex PCR; TCRdb holds only in-frame clones, not every one. Of some 45,000 clones listed, around 80% were seen once; the top ten hold under 20%. The sequencing sample was made of peripheral blood. The origin of the receptors is a man in his 70s with acute or convalescent COVID-19. CDR3s include the opening cysteine and the closing phenylalanine or tryptophan. The D gene is left open where the match is weak. Size values are once, few and many counts, or a class for expanded clones, and some rows have none.

d_call j_call clone_size v_call cdr3_nt cdr3_aa
- TRBJ1-6 - TRBV11-2 TGTGCCAGCAGCTTTTCCCCGGGACTCAATTCACCCCTCCACTTT CASSFSPGLNSPLHF
- TRBJ1-5 - TRBV15 TGTGCCACCAGCACGGGTGTTGGGCCCCAGCATTTT CATSTGVGPQHF
- TRBJ1-6 - TRBV5-1 TGCGCCAGCAGCTTGAATGGGGGGGCGGGAAATTCACCCCTCCACTTT CASSLNGGAGNSPLHF
TRBD1 TRBJ1-5 - TRBV6-5 TGTGCCAGCAGTTCCGGACAGGGGGCAAATCAGCCCCAGCATTTT CASSSGQGANQPQHF
- TRBJ2-2 - TRBV19 TGTGCCAGTAGGAGGCAGGGCCTGAACACCGGGGAGCTGTTTTTT CASRRQGLNTGELFF
TRBD1 TRBJ1-2 - TRBV20-1 TGCAGTGACCGGGACAGTTTCGCCTTC CSDRDSFAF
TRBD1 TRBJ1-4 - TRBV27 TGTGCCAGCAGTATCCGAACAGGGGGAGGTGAAAAACTGTTTTTT CASSIRTGGGEKLFF
TRBD1 TRBJ1-5 few TRBV5-5 TGTGCCAGCATGCCGGGACAGGGGCGCCAGCCCCAGCATTTT CASMPGQGRQPQHF
TRBD1 TRBJ1-2 - TRBV9 TGTGCCAGCAGCGTACAGGGGGCAGGATATGGCTACACCTTC CASSVQGAGYGYTF
TRBD1 TRBJ1-5 - TRBV3-1/TRBV3-2 TGTGCCAGCAGCCAAATGACAGGGAAACAGCCCCAGCATTTT CASSQMTGKQPQHF
TRBD1 TRBJ2-3 few TRBV9 TGTGCCAGCAGTCTAACAGGGGGCGCTGATACGCAGTATTTT CASSLTGGADTQYF
- TRBJ1-5 - TRBV4-1 TGCGCCAGCAGCCAAGAAATACACAGGGCTAATCAGCCCCAGCATTTT CASSQEIHRANQPQHF
- TRBJ1-5 once TRBV6-6 TGTGCCAGCAGCCCCCACGCAGGTACTAGTCAGCCCCAGCATTTT CASSPHAGTSQPQHF
- TRBJ1-2 - TRBV2 TGTGCCAGCAATAACTGGGGCCCTGGGGGCTACACCTTC CASNNWGPGGYTF
- TRBJ1-1 - TRBV6-6 TGTGCCAGCAGCCCCAATATCAGGGCGAACACTGAAGCTTTCTTT CASSPNIRANTEAFF
TRBD2 TRBJ2-7 - TRBV6-6 TGTGCCAGCAGTCGGAGCGGGGGGCCCTACGAGCAGTACTTC CASSRSGGPYEQYF
TRBD2 TRBJ2-5 - TRBV5-1 TGCGCCAGCAGCTCTGGACTAGCGCAAGAGACCCAGTACTTC CASSSGLAQETQYF
TRBD1 TRBJ1-1 few TRBV29-1 TGCAGCGTTGATAGCCCAGGGGGTGTTAACACTGAAGCTTTCTTT CSVDSPGGVNTEAFF
- TRBJ1-5 - TRBV6-2/TRBV6-3 TGTGCCAGCAGTTACGGGGGCGCTGGCAATCAGCCCCAGCATTTT CASSYGGAGNQPQHF
- TRBJ1-2 once TRBV5-1 TGCGCCAGCCGCCAGGCGACTAACTATGGCTACACCTTC CASRQATNYGYTF
- TRBJ1-2 - TRBV12-5 TGTGCCTTAAGAACAGGGTATACCTTC CALRTGYTF
TRBD1 TRBJ1-5 once TRBV6-2/TRBV6-3 TGTGCCAGCAGTTACATTGGGACAGGGGGGTACGGCAATCAGCCCCAGCATTTT CASSYIGTGGYGNQPQHF
- TRBJ1-4 - TRBV28 TGTGCCAGCAGTTTGGGCTTCGTGGCAACTAATGAAAAACTGTTTTTT CASSLGFVATNEKLFF
- TRBJ1-3 - TRBV4-2 TGTGCCAGCAGCCAAACCGGACAGATCTCTGGAAACACCATATATTTT CASSQTGQISGNTIYF
- TRBJ1-6 - TRBV29-1 TGCAGCGCCCGGACGGGGTATAATTCACCCCTCCACTTT CSARTGYNSPLHF
- TRBJ1-2 - TRBV2 TGTGCCAGCACTTACAGGAGCTTGAACTATGGCTACACCTTC CASTYRSLNYGYTF
TRBD1 TRBJ1-5 - TRBV28 TGTGCCAGCCGGACAGGGGTAGCGAGCAATCAGCCCCAGCATTTT CASRTGVASNQPQHF
- TRBJ1-1 - TRBV7-6 TGTGCCAGCAGCTGGTCAGGGAACACTGAAGCTTTCTTT CASSWSGNTEAFF
- TRBJ2-7 - TRBV18 TGTGCCAGCTCATCCACCACCCCAGGGGTCAAAGTGACCTACGAGCAGTACTTC CASSSTTPGVKVTYEQYF
- TRBJ2-2 - TRBV11-3 TGTGCCAGCAGCTCTGGGGGAGGCACCGGGGAGCTGTTTTTT CASSSGGGTGELFF
TRBD1 TRBJ1-1 - TRBV18 TGTGCCAGCTCACCTCCGGGACAGGGAACGTACACTGAAGCTTTCTTT CASSPPGQGTYTEAFF
- TRBJ2-7 - TRBV4-3 TGCGCCAGCAGCCAAGATGCGACAGGCGAGCAGTACTTC CASSQDATGEQYF
- TRBJ2-3 - TRBV5-4 TGTGCCAGCAGCCCAGATCCGGGGGTTTCCACAGATACGCAGTATTTT CASSPDPGVSTDTQYF
TRBD1 TRBJ1-2 - TRBV28 TGTGCCAGCAGTTTTCCCCCGGGACAGAATGGCTACACCTTC CASSFPPGQNGYTF
- TRBJ1-5 - TRBV6-5 TGTGCCAGCAGTCCACACGTTAGCAATCAGCCCCAGCATTTT CASSPHVSNQPQHF
- TRBJ1-3 few TRBV6-5 TGTGCCAGCAGTTACTCACAGGGTTCTACTGGAAACACCATATATTTT CASSYSQGSTGNTIYF
TRBD1 TRBJ2-7 few TRBV6-5 TGTGCCAGCAGACACCGGGACAGCTACGAGCAGTACTTC CASRHRDSYEQYF
- TRBJ1-2 - TRBV6-5 TGTGCCAGCTTCTCGGGGGGCGCCGGCTATGGCTACACCTTC CASFSGGAGYGYTF
- TRBJ1-2 once TRBV18 TGTGCCAGCTCACATACCGCCCGGGTGAACTATGGCTACACCTTC CASSHTARVNYGYTF
- TRBJ2-5 - TRBV6-5 TGTGCCAGCAGTTACGGGGCAGGGAATCGAGAGACCCAGTACTTC CASSYGAGNRETQYF
TRBD1 TRBJ1-5 - TRBV5-1 TGCGCCAGCAGCTTGGGACAGGGAACGAATCAGCCCCAGCATTTT CASSLGQGTNQPQHF
- TRBJ1-2 - TRBV19 TGTGCCAGTAGTAGAGAAACAGGGATCTATGGCTACACCTTC CASSRETGIYGYTF
TRBD2 TRBJ2-7 - TRBV2 TGTGCCAGCAGTTCGACTAGCGGGGCATTCTACGAGCAGTACTTC CASSSTSGAFYEQYF